The source of this T cell receptor (beta chain) is a study of a mutant IDH1 vaccine in newly diagnosed glioma. Overall study context: The start of vaccination came 4-6 weeks after radiotherapy alone, or with temozolomide cycles. Before enrollment, patients got radiotherapy alone, temozolomide alone, or mostly the combination.

Worth noting for this clone: As yet, its antigen is unknown.

Points from the study as a whole: Alterations occurring in top peripheral T cell clonotypes seemed unrelated to pseudoprogression.

Assay: immunoSEQ multiplex PCR; the TCRdb copy retains only in-frame clones and omits some. The table shows almost 95,000 clones, with roughly 90% occurring only once. V lost 6 bases and J lost 1, with 12 bases in between. This CDR3 spans 14 amino acids. Germline V gene lookup returns CDR1 SQVTM and CDR2 ANQGSEA. Described time point: week 47, end of study. In every dose of vaccine, 300 ug of mutant IDH1 20-mer peptide was given alongside topical imiquimod. Donors had new IDH1-mutant astrocytomas of WHO grade 3 or 4 (ATRX-lost). This rearrangement joins TRBV29-1 to TRBJ2-2; possibly TRBD2 for D (6 bases). The TCR was taken from a woman aged 50 to 60 with glioma. The material was PBMCs, obtained from a glioma patient whose treatment included an IDH1 peptide vaccine. The DNA of the CDR3 is TGCAGCGTATTAGCGGTCCTGAACACCGGGGAGCTGTTTTTT. Translated, it gives CSVLAVLNTGELFF.